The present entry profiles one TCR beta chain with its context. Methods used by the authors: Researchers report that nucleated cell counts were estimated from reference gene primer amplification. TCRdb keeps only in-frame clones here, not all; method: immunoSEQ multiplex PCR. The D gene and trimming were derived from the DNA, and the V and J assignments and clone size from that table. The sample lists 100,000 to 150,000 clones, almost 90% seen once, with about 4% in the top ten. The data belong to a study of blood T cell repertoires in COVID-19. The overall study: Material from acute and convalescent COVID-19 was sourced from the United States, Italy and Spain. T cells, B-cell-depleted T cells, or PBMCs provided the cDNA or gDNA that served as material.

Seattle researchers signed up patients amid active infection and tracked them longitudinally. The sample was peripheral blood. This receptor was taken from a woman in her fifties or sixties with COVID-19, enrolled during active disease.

The CDR3 DNA follows: TGTGCCATCAGTGAGGGCAGGGGGACTCCTAACTATGGCTACACCTTC. Amino acids: CAISEGRGTPNYGYTF. The rearrangement uses TRBV10-3 and TRBJ1-2, with 7 nucleotides matching TRBD1. The trim removed 2 bases at V and 0 bases at J, leaving 6 bases unmatched. Per germline, CDR1 ENHRY and CDR2 SYGVKD. This CDR3 is built from 16 residues.